This TCR beta chain originates from a study of cytomegalovirus exposure and HLA in healthy donors. Study findings and constraints: Certain sequence variants were highly shared and formed a cluster, and this cluster was likely a sequencing artifact.

Primers: 60 Vbeta forward and 13 Jbeta reverse. The data were produced by immunoSEQ multiplex PCR, yet TCRdb's version contains in-frame clones alone and is incomplete. The data show about 170,000 clones, around 84% seen once. Concerning this clone: The antigen is not known.

V was pared by 5 bases and J by 4 bases, with 8 bases of the junction left unmatched. This CDR3 is 15 amino acids long. Germline CDR1 is LNHDA and CDR2 is SQIVND (reference sequence). All the people who gave samples were healthy bone marrow donors. Sampled while nominally healthy, donors likely had unrecorded immune exposures. The rearrangement joins TRBV19 to TRBJ1-2, with 9 bases identical to TRBD1. What was sequenced was PBMCs. This clonotype was sampled from a man younger than 30 in good health and CMV-seropositive. The CDR3 loop is CASSAQGAIGYGYTF. The CDR3 region has the DNA TGTGCCAGTAGTGCACAGGGGGCTATAGGCTATGGCTACACCTTC.